Listed below are T cell receptor beta chains from one sample, sequenced in a study of shared clonotypes between healthy human individuals. Profiling relied on immunoSEQ multiplex PCR, and the TCRdb table lists in-frame clones only, not all of them. Of hundreds of thousands of clones listed, about 96% were seen once; the top ten hold approximately 0.062%. The sequenced sample was naive CD4+ T cells sorted from blood. These receptor sequences come from a woman aged 25 to 39 in good health. Each CDR3 is given with its conserved first and last residue. The order of the fields is CDR3 DNA, CDR3 protein, J gene, clone size, D gene, V gene. D genes are given only for firm matches. A row's size may be missing; if present it is once, few, many or a size class.

TGCGCCAGCAGCTCCGGGAGGGCCGTCACAGATACGCAGTATTTT CASSSGRAVTDTQYF TRBJ2-3 . TRBD2 TRBV5-1
TGTGCCAGCAGCCCTAACACAGGGAGTTACGAGCAGTACTTC CASSPNTGSYEQYF TRBJ2-7 . . TRBV7-3
TGTGCCATGGGGACTGGGCTAGCGAGCGAGCAGTACTTC CAMGTGLASEQYF TRBJ2-7 . . TRBV10-3
TGCGCCAGCAGCCTGGGACAGGGACAAAACATTCAGTACTTC CASSLGQGQNIQYF TRBJ2-4 . TRBD1 TRBV4-1
TGTGCCAGTAGTCCCAGGCCGGGGGTCTCTGGGGCCAACGTCCTGACTTTC CASSPRPGVSGANVLTF TRBJ2-6 . . TRBV19
TGTGCCAGCAGGGGACAGGCCGTAACCGGGGAGCTGTTTTTT CASRGQAVTGELFF TRBJ2-2 . TRBD1 TRBV27
TGTGCCAGCAGCACTACAGGGCCCTACGAGCAGTACTTC CASSTTGPYEQYF TRBJ2-7 . . TRBV28
TGTGCCAGCAGCGTAGAAAAGGCTAGCGGAAACAATGAGCAGTTCTTC CASSVEKASGNNEQFF TRBJ2-1 . TRBD2 TRBV9
TGCGCCAGCAGCTTGGTGTCGGGAACGAACACCGGGGAGCTGTTTTTT CASSLVSGTNTGELFF TRBJ2-2 once . TRBV5-1
TGCGCCAGCAGTAGGAACGGGGGCTACACCTTC CASSRNGGYTF TRBJ1-2 . . TRBV10-1
TGTGCCAGCAGCTTGGGACTAGCGGAAACAGATACGCAGTATTTT CASSLGLAETDTQYF TRBJ2-3 . TRBD2 TRBV7-9
TGTGCCAGCAGTCTAGGACAGGGACCTTGGGAGCAGTACTTC CASSLGQGPWEQYF TRBJ2-7 . TRBD1 TRBV27
TGCGCCAGCAGCTTGCCTGGGACTCTCGGCACTTCAGATACGCAGTATTTT CASSLPGTLGTSDTQYF TRBJ2-3 . . TRBV5-1
TGCGCCAGCAGCTTGGTGACTAGCGGGGTGGACGAGCAGTACTTC CASSLVTSGVDEQYF TRBJ2-7 . TRBD2 TRBV5-1
TGCGCCAGCAGCTTGGCTAACGGTGGGTCCTACGAGCAGTACTTC CASSLANGGSYEQYF TRBJ2-7 . . TRBV5-1
TGTGCCAGCAGCCGCAAAAGCGGGAGAACAGATACGCAGTATTTT CASSRKSGRTDTQYF TRBJ2-3 . TRBD2 TRBV6-5
TGTGCCAGCTCGTTCGGGGACAGGGGCGAAGCTTTCTTT CASSFGDRGEAFF TRBJ1-1 . TRBD1 TRBV18
TGTGCCAGCAGTGACTCTCAAAAGTCCTACGAGCAGTACTTC CASSDSQKSYEQYF TRBJ2-7 once . TRBV28
TGTGCCAGCAGTTCCATACTAAAGGGTGGCAACACTGAAGCTTTCTTT CASSSILKGGNTEAFF TRBJ1-1 . . TRBV27
TGTGCCAGCAGCGTACCCGGCAAACTAGCGGGAGGGCCAAATAGTTACGAGCAGTACTTC CASSVPGKLAGGPNSYEQYF TRBJ2-7 . TRBD2 TRBV9
TGTGCCAGCAGCAATCCCGGCCAGGGGAACTCTGGAAACACCATATATTTT CASSNPGQGNSGNTIYF TRBJ1-3 . . TRBV7-9
TGTGCCGGCGGTACCGGGACACCAATCTCTGGAAACACCATATATTTT CAGGTGTPISGNTIYF TRBJ1-3 . . TRBV28
TGTGCCAGCAGTCAGCAGGGCGAAAACTATGGCTACACCTTC CASSQQGENYGYTF TRBJ1-2 . . TRBV28
TGTGCCAGCAGTAGCAAATGGGGGCAGGGTACTGAAGCTTTCTTT CASSSKWGQGTEAFF TRBJ1-1 . . TRBV6-5
TGTGCCAGCAGCTTGGCATCAAGGGGCTACTATGGCTACACCTTC CASSLASRGYYGYTF TRBJ1-2 . . TRBV5-6
TGTGCCAGCAGGACCACAGATACGCAGTATTTT CASRTTDTQYF TRBJ2-3 . . TRBV7-9
TGTGCCAGCAGCTTTCAGAAGGATTATGGCTACACCTTC CASSFQKDYGYTF TRBJ1-2 once . TRBV7-2
TGTGCCAGTATTCGGGGAGGGGGGAACCTTGCTGAAGCTTTCTTT CASIRGGGNLAEAFF TRBJ1-1 . . TRBV19
TGTGCCAGTAGTATGGGTGGCGGGGAGCTGTTTTTT CASSMGGGELFF TRBJ2-2 once . TRBV19
TGTGCCAGCAGCCTGGATGGTTTTAGCGATTTGAAGACCCAGTACTTC CASSLDGFSDLKTQYF TRBJ2-5 . . TRBV5-4
TGTGCCAGCAGGACGGGACACAACCAAGAGACCCAGTACTTC CASRTGHNQETQYF TRBJ2-5 . . TRBV28
TGTGCCAGCAGAGGGGCCGGGCGCTACGAGCAGTACTTC CASRGAGRYEQYF TRBJ2-7 once . TRBV6-6
TGTGCCAGCAGCTGGGACCGCTCTAACTATGGCTACACCTTC CASSWDRSNYGYTF TRBJ1-2 once . TRBV7-2
TGTGCCAGCAGCGACCTAGGGTCAACTAGCGGGAGGGCCAGGGCAGATACGCAGTATTTT CASSDLGSTSGRARADTQYF TRBJ2-3 . TRBD2 TRBV9
TGTGCCAGCAGCTTAGAGATTAGCGGGAGGGCCAAAAACATTCAGTACTTC CASSLEISGRAKNIQYF TRBJ2-4 . TRBD2 TRBV13
TGTGCCACCAGGACAGGGCGGGAGCAGTACTTC CATRTGREQYF TRBJ2-7 . TRBD1 TRBV2
TGCAGTGCGGCGAGCACAGATACGCAGTATTTT CSAASTDTQYF TRBJ2-3 . . TRBV20-1
TGTGCCAGCAGGGCCGGGACTAGCGCCTACGAGCAGTACTTC CASRAGTSAYEQYF TRBJ2-7 . TRBD2 TRBV6-6
TGTGCCAGCTCCCCTCTGGGAGCGTCTGAAAAACTGTTTTTT CASSPLGASEKLFF TRBJ1-4 . . TRBV18
TGTGCCAGCAGCCCCCGAACCGGGGGTGGGATGAGCAATCAGCCCCAGCATTTT CASSPRTGGGMSNQPQHF TRBJ1-5 once . TRBV5-5
TGTGCCAGCAGTGGTGGTCAGGGTCGCTCCTACGAGCAGTACTTC CASSGGQGRSYEQYF TRBJ2-7 . . TRBV2
TGTGCCAGCAGCCAGGCGTATAGCAATCAGCCCCAGCATTTT CASSQAYSNQPQHF TRBJ1-5 few . TRBV16
TGTGCCAGCAACCCCAGGGGTGCGTACGAGCAGTACTTC CASNPRGAYEQYF TRBJ2-7 . . TRBV2
TGTGCCAGCAGTCTGGCTTGGCCGGATCAGCCCCAGCATTTT CASSLAWPDQPQHF TRBJ1-5 . . TRBV27
TGTGCCATCAGCCAAGGACAGGGGGTGAACTTC CAISQGQGVNF TRBJ2-7 once TRBD1 TRBV10-3
TGTGCCAGCAGTGAACAGGCGAAAGGGACCCAGTACTTC CASSEQAKGTQYF TRBJ2-5 . . TRBV14
TGTGCCAGCAGGAAGGGAGACGCGAACACCGGGGAGCTGTTTTTT CASRKGDANTGELFF TRBJ2-2 . . TRBV6-5
TGTGCCAGCAGCGTAGACTACAGGGGAATCACAGATACGCAGTATTTT CASSVDYRGITDTQYF TRBJ2-3 . TRBD1 TRBV9
TGTGCCATCAGTGAGTCCCCACGGGGCTCGGTGGCTTGGGAGCAGTACTTC CAISESPRGSVAWEQYF TRBJ2-5 . . TRBV10-3
TGTGCCAGCAGCCCGAGGGGATGGCGTAGCAATCAGCCCCAGCATTTT CASSPRGWRSNQPQHF TRBJ1-5 . . TRBV28
TGCGCCAGCAGCTTACCGGGACTGGGCAATGAGCAGTTCTTC CASSLPGLGNEQFF TRBJ2-1 . . TRBV5-1